Below are 18 T cell receptor beta chains sequenced from a single sample in a study of T cell changes during pregnancy in multiple sclerosis (dated by TCRdb to about 2019). The receptor library was made with the immunoSEQ multiplex PCR assay. TCRdb obtained this table from immuneACCESS and retained in-frame rearrangements with V and J assigned. These tables miss some clones; where compared with another copy, unresolved V genes account for less than half of the shortfall, and the remainder is unexplained. A total of under 55,000 clones appear in this sample, roughly nine tenths of them only once. The ten largest account for about 0.36% of the sample. The sequenced sample was CD4+ T cells from peripheral blood mononuclear cells, obtained before pregnancy. Receptors originate from a female donor with multiple sclerosis, enrolled in a pregnancy study.

This clone was picked up one time. This chain connects TRBV6-1 to TRBJ1-4; D may be TRBD1 (5 bases). The germline V gene encodes CDR1 MNHNS and CDR2 SASEGT. V lost 7 bases to trimming and J lost 4 bases, with 10 bases between them. The CDR3 is made up of 13 amino acids. The CDR3 protein is CASKTAYNEKLFF. DNA for the CDR3: TGTGCCAGCAAGACAGCCTATAATGAAAAACTGTTTTTT.

This clone was counted once. CDR3 DNA sequence: TGTGCCAGCAGACTCGGACTAGCAGGTACCTACAATGAGCAGTTCTTC. It yields the protein CASRLGLAGTYNEQFF. This chain connects TRBV7-2 to TRBJ2-1; TRBD2 aligns across 8 bases. The germline V gene encodes CDR1 SGHTA and CDR2 FQGNSA. The CDR3 contains 16 residues. Trimming cost V 6 bases and J 2 bases; bases outside gene matches: 9.

The chain recombines TRBV5-1 with TRBJ1-4; 7 positions match TRBD1. V shed 7 bases and J 0 bases; nucleotides not matched to a gene: 6. Looked up from germline, CDR1 is SGHRS and CDR2 is YFSETQ. CDR3 size: 15 residues. This CDR3 reads CASARDSATNEKLFF. DNA of the CDR3: TGCGCCAGCGCCCGGGACAGTGCAACTAATGAAAAACTGTTTTTT.

This clone is a singleton in its sample. The V and J genes are TRBV28 and TRBJ1-3, with D unresolved. Per the germline V gene, CDR1 is MDHEN and CDR2 is SYDVKM. Deletions cut 1 base from V and 0 bases from J, with 7 bases between. The CDR3 totals 15 residues. CDR3: CASSLLGSSGNTIYF. The DNA of the CDR3 is TGTGCCAGCAGTTTATTGGGGAGCTCTGGAAACACCATATATTTT. Supplemented by reference TRBV28 and TRBJ1-3, the full variable domain reads DVKVTQSSRYLVKRTGEKVFLECVQDMDHENMFWYRQDPGLGLRLIYFSYDVKMKEKGDIPEGYSVSREKKERFSLILESASTNQTSMYLCASSLLGSSGNTIYFGEGSWLTVV.

The V call is TRBV19, the J call TRBJ2-1; the D is unclear. Per germline, CDR1 LNHDA and CDR2 SQIVND (reference sequence). Trimming shortened V by 3 bases and J by 0 bases, and 9 bases separated the two germline ends. The CDR3 sequence is 15 residues long. The CDR3 sequence is CASSMRSYSYNEQFF. CDR3 nucleotide sequence: TGTGCCAGTAGTATGCGTAGTTACTCCTACAATGAGCAGTTCTTC. The whole variable domain, filled in from reference TRBV19 and TRBJ2-1, reads DGGITQSPKYLFRKEGQNVTLSCEQNLNHDAMYWYRQDPGQGLRLIYYSQIVNDFQKGDIAEGYSVSREKKESFPLTVTSAQKNPTAFYLCASSMRSYSYNEQFFGPGTRLTVL.

This chain links TRBV5-6 with TRBJ2-1; the D gene is possibly TRBD1 (6 bases). Germline lookup yields CDR1 SGHDT and CDR2 YYEEEE. The CDR3 runs to 15 residues. The germline V and J ends were trimmed by 6 bases and 7 bases, with 20 bases remaining between them. CDR3 nucleotide sequence: TGTGCCAGCACCCTGACAGGCGGCTCAATAAATGAGCAGTTCTTC. It encodes CASTLTGGSINEQFF.

The chain joins TRBV15 to TRBJ2-3; 9 bases are a match to TRBD2. CDR3 size: 15 residues. CDR1 LNHNV and CDR2 YYDKDF come from the germline V gene (reference sequence). Trimming cost V 5 bases and J 1 base; bases outside gene matches: 4. The CDR3, as DNA: TGTGCCACCAGCTTGCGGACTAGCGGCACAGATACGCAGTATTTT. Protein product: CATSLRTSGTDTQYF.

The chain carries TRBV7-2 and TRBJ2-5; 7 bases map to TRBD2. The CDR3 covers 14 residues. The V segment lost 1 base and the J segment 5 bases; nucleotides outside the gene matches: 4. The germline V gene has CDR1 SGHTA and CDR2 FQGNSA. In nucleotides, the CDR3 is TGTGCCAGCAGCTTAGTGGGGGGGTCGGAGACCCAGTACTTC. As protein: CASSLVGGSETQYF.

The V gene is TRBV28, the J gene TRBJ2-2; D uncertain. The CDR3 has 12 amino acids. Trimming removed 4 bases from V and 6 bases from J, with 6 bases in between. Germline loops: CDR1 MDHEN, CDR2 SYDVKM. The CDR3 sequence: CASSYRSGELFF. The CDR3 nucleotides are TGTGCCAGCAGTTACCGGTCCGGGGAGCTGTTTTTT. Variable domain in full (rest from reference TRBV28 and TRBJ2-2): DVKVTQSSRYLVKRTGEKVFLECVQDMDHENMFWYRQDPGLGLRLIYFSYDVKMKEKGDIPEGYSVSREKKERFSLILESASTNQTSMYLCASSYRSGELFFGEGSRLTVL.

The V gene is TRBV4-1, the J gene TRBJ2-1; TRBD2 matches 12 bases. From germline, CDR1 is MGHRA and CDR2 YSYEKL. With 2 bases clipped from V and 8 bases from J, the junction kept 10 bases outside the gene matches. This CDR3 has 17 residues. Written as DNA, the CDR3 is TGCGCCAGCAGCCAAAGACTAGCGGGAGTGGTATGGTATGAGCAGTTCTTC. Amino acids: CASSQRLAGVVWYEQFF.

The CDR3 coding sequence is TGTGCCAGTAAGGACCGGGGAGGGTTCCAAGAGACCCAGTACTTC. Its translation is CASKDRGGFQETQYF. The rearrangement uses TRBV19 and TRBJ2-5; the match to TRBD2 covers 7 bases. Germline trimming cut 7 bases from V and 1 base from J; bases unmatched to any gene: 9. CDR3 length: 15 amino acids. From germline, CDR1 is LNHDA and CDR2 SQIVND (reference sequence).

This chain uses TRBV30 with TRBJ1-5, with D unresolved. Germline V gene data show CDR1 as GTSNPN and CDR2 as SVGIG (reference sequence). Trimming shortened V by 3 bases and J by 2 bases, and 11 bases separated the two germline ends. This CDR3 region has 14 residues. The CDR3: CAWSRPGGNQPQHF. The CDR3 region has the DNA TGTGCCTGGAGCCGCCCCGGGGGCAATCAGCCCCAGCATTTT.

This rearrangement joins TRBV23-1 to TRBJ2-4, with 10 bases matching TRBD1. TRBV23-1 is marked as an open reading frame, function uncertain. V was pared by 8 bases and J by 7 bases, with 8 bases of the junction left unmatched. The CDR3 sequence is 14 residues long. In DNA, the CDR3 is TGCGCCAGCGACCCCCTGGGACAGGGGAACATTCAGTACTTC. As protein: CASDPLGQGNIQYF.

The chain couples TRBV2 to TRBJ1-5, with D possibly matching TRBD1 (5 bases). V dropped 5 bases and J dropped 1 base, with 9 bases sitting between them. This CDR3 comprises 14 residues. The germline gives CDR1 SNHLY, CDR2 FYNNEI. Written as DNA, the CDR3 is TGTGCCAGCAGTAAGGACAAGAGCAATCAGCCCCAGCATTTT. Translated, it gives CASSKDKSNQPQHF.

The V and J genes are TRBV6-1 and TRBJ1-5; TRBD1 matches 8 bases. The CDR3 sequence is 14 residues long. Germline assignment: CDR1 MNHNS and CDR2 SASEGT. J gave up 3 bases and V 6 bases, and 4 bases lay outside the gene matches. Here the CDR3 DNA reads TGTGCCAGCAGCGTGACAGGGGTCAATCAGCCCCAGCATTTT. It yields the protein CASSVTGVNQPQHF.

The gene calls are TRBV19 and TRBJ1-1; D gene uncertain. The germline V gene encodes CDR1 LNHDA and CDR2 SQIVND (reference sequence). This CDR3 comprises 15 residues. Trimming shortened V by 7 bases and J by 5 bases, and 20 bases separated the two germline ends. This CDR3 is CASTIGVEGRTEAFF. In DNA form, the CDR3 reads TGTGCCAGTACCATCGGGGTGGAAGGGAGAACTGAAGCTTTCTTT.

J is TRBJ2-1 and V is TRBV11-3, with TRBD1 identical over 7 bases. V shed 1 base and J 6 bases; nucleotides not matched to a gene: 3. CDR1 and CDR2 from the germline V gene are SGHNT and YENEEA. This CDR3 has 14 residues. CDR3 amino acids: CASSLGQGSNEQFF. The CDR3 nucleotides read TGTGCCAGCAGCTTAGGACAGGGTTCCAATGAGCAGTTCTTC.

V gene TRBV5-6 combines with J gene TRBJ2-7; 9 nucleotides match TRBD2. CDR3 size: 14 residues. Germline lookup yields CDR1 SGHDT and CDR2 YYEEEE. V shed 4 bases and J 0 bases; nucleotides not matched to a gene: 2. As DNA, the CDR3 is TGTGCCAGCAGCGCGGGGGGGAGCTCCTACGAGCAGTACTTC. Its protein is CASSAGGSSYEQYF.